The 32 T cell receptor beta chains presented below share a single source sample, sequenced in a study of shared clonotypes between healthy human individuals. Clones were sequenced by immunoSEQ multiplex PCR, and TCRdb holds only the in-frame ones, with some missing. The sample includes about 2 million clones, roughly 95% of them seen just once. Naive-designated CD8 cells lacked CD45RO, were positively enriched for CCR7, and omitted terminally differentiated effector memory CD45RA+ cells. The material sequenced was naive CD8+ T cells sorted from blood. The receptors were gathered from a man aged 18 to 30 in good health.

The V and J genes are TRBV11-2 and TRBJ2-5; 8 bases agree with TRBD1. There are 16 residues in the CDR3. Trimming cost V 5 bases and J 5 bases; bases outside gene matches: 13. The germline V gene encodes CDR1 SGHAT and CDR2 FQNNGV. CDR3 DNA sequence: TGTGCCAGCAGCCCCACTGGGCAGGGGGCAGGGGAGACCCAGTACTTC. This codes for CASSPTGQGAGETQYF.

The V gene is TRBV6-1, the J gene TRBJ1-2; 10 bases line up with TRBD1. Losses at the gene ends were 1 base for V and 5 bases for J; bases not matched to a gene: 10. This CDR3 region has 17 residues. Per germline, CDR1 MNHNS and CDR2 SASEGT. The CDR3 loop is CASSEEIGGQGIYGYTF. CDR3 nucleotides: TGTGCCAGCAGTGAAGAAATTGGGGGACAGGGGATATATGGCTACACCTTC.

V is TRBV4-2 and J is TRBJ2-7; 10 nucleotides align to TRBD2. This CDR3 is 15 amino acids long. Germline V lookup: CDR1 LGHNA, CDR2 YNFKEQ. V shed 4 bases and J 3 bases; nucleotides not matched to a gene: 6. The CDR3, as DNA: TGTGCCAGCAGCCCGACCGGGACTAGCGACTACGAGCAGTACTTC. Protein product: CASSPTGTSDYEQYF.

Written as DNA, the CDR3 is TGTGCCAGCAGCTTCTGGGACCGGGATGCCACAGATACGCAGTATTTT. It codes for CASSFWDRDATDTQYF. This chain uses TRBV5-6 with TRBJ2-3, with D perhaps TRBD1 or TRBD2 (5 bases each). CDR3 length: 16 amino acids. V gave up 2 bases and J gave up 2 bases, with 15 bases separating them. The germline V gene encodes CDR1 SGHDT and CDR2 YYEEEE.

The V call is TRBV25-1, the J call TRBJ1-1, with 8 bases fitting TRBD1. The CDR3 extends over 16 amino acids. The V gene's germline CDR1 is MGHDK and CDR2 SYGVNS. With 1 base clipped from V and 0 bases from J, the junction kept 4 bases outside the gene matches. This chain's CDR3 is CASSELGTGMNTEAFF. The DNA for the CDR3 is TGTGCCAGCAGTGAATTGGGGACAGGCATGAACACTGAAGCTTTCTTT.

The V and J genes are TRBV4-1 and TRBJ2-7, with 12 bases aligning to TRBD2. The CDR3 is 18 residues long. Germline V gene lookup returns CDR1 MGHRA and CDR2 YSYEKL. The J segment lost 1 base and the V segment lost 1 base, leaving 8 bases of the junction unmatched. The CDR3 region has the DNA TGCGCCAGCAGCCAAGGAAGACTAGCGGGAGTGGGATCCTACGAGCAGTACTTC. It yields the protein CASSQGRLAGVGSYEQYF.

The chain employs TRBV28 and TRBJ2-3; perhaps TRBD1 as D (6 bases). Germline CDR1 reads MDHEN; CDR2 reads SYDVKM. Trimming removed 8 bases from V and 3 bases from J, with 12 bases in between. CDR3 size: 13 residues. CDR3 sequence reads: CASWGQLTDTQYF. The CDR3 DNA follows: TGTGCCAGCTGGGGGCAATTAACAGATACGCAGTATTTT.

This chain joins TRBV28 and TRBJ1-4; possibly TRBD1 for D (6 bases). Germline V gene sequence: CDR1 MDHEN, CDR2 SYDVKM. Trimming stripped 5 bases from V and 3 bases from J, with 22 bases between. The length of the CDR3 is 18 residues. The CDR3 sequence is CASSLRGLKFRANEKLFF. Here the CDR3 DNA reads TGTGCCAGCAGTCTTAGGGGGTTGAAGTTTCGGGCTAATGAAAAACTGTTTTTT.

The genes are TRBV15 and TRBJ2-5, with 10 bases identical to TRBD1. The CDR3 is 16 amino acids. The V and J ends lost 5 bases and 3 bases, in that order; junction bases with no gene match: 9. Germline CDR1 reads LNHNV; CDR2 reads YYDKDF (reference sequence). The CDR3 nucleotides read TGTGCCACCAGCGGAAGGGAGACAGGGGGCAAAGAGACCCAGTACTTC. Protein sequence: CATSGRETGGKETQYF.

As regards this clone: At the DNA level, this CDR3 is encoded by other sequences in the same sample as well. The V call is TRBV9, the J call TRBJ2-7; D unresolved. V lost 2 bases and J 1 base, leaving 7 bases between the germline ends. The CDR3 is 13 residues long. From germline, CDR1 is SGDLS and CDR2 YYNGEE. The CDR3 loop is CASSVASSYEQYF. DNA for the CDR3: TGTGCCAGCAGCGTCGCTTCTTCCTACGAGCAGTACTTC.

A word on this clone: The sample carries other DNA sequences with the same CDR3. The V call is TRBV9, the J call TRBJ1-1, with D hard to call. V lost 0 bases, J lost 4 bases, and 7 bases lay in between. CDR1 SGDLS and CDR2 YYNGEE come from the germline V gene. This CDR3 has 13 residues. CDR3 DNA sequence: TGTGCCAGCAGCGTAGGGGTGGGCACTGAAGCTTTCTTT. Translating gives CASSVGVGTEAFF. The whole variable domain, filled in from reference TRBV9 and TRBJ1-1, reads DSGVTQTPKHLITATGQRVTLRCSPRSGDLSVYWYQQSLDQGLQFLIQYYNGEERAKGNILERFSAQQFPDLHSELNLSSLELGDSALYFCASSVGVGTEAFFGQGTRLTVV.

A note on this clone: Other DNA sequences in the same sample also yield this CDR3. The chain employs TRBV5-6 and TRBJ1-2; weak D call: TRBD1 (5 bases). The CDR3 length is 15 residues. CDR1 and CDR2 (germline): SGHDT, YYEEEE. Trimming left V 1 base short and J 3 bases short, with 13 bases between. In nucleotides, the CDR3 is TGTGCCAGCAGCTTGTTGGCCAGGGTAGACTATGGCTACACCTTC. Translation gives CASSLLARVDYGYTF.

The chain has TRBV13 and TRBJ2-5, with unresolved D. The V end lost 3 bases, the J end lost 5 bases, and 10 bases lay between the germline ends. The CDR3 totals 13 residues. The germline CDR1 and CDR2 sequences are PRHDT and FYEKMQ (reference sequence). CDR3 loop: CASSLERRETQYF. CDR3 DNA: TGTGCCAGCAGCTTGGAACGAAGGGAGACCCAGTACTTC.

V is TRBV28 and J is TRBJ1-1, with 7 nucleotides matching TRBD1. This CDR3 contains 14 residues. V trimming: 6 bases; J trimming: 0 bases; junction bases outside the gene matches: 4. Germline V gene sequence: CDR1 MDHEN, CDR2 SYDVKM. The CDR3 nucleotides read TGTGCCAGCAGGCGGACAGGAGTGAACACTGAAGCTTTCTTT. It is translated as CASRRTGVNTEAFF. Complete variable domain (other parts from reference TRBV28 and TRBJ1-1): DVKVTQSSRYLVKRTGEKVFLECVQDMDHENMFWYRQDPGLGLRLIYFSYDVKMKEKGDIPEGYSVSREKKERFSLILESASTNQTSMYLCASRRTGVNTEAFFGQGTRLTVV.

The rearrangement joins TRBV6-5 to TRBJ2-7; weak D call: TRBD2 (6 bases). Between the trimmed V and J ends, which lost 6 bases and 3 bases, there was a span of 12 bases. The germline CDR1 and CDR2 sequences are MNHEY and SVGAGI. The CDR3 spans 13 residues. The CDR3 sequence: CASRGGLSYEQYF. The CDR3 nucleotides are TGTGCCAGCAGGGGGGGACTCAGCTACGAGCAGTACTTC.

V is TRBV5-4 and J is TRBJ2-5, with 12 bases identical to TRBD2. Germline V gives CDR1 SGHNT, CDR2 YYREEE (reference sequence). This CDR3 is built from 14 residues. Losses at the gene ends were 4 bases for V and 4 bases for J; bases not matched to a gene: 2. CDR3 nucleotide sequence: TGTGCCAGCAGCGAGGGACTAGCGGGAGAGACCCAGTACTTC. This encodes CASSEGLAGETQYF.

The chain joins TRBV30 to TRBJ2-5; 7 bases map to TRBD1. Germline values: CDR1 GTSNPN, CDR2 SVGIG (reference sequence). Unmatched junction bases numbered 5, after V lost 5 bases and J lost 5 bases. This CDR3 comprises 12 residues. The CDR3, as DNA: TGTGCCTGGGCCTTGACAGGGGAGACCCAGTACTTC. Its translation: CAWALTGETQYF.

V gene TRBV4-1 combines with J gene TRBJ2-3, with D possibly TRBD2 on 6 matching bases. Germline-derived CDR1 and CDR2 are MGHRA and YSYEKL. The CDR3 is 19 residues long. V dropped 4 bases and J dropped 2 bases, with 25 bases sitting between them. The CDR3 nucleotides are TGCGCCAGCAGCCTATCCCCCCCACCGGAGGGAATGATCACAGATACGCAGTATTTT. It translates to CASSLSPPPEGMITDTQYF.

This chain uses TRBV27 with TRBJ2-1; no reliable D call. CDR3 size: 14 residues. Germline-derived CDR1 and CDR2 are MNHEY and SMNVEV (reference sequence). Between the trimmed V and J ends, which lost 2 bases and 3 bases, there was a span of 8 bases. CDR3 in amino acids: CASSLTLFYNEQFF. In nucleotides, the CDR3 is TGTGCCAGCAGTTTAACCTTGTTCTACAATGAGCAGTTCTTC.

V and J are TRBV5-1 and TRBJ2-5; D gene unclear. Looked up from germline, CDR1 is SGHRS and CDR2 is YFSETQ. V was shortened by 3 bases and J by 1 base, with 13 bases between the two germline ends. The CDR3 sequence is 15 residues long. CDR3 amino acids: CASSSDGNLQETQYF. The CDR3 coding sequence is TGCGCCAGCAGCTCGGACGGAAATCTCCAAGAGACCCAGTACTTC.

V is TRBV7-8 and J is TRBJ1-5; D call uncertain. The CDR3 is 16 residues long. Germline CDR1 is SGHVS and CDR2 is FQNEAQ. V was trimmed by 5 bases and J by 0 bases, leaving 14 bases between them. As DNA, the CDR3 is TGTGCCAGCAGCCCTGGAATGGGCTATAGCAATCAGCCCCAGCATTTT. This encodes CASSPGMGYSNQPQHF.

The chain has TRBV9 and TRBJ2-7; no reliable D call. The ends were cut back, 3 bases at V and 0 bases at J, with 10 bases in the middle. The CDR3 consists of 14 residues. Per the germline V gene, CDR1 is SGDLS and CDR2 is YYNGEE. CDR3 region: CASSAPFSSYEQYF. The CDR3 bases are TGTGCCAGCAGCGCCCCCTTCAGCTCCTACGAGCAGTACTTC. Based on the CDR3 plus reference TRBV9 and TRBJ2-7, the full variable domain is DSGVTQTPKHLITATGQRVTLRCSPRSGDLSVYWYQQSLDQGLQFLIQYYNGEERAKGNILERFSAQQFPDLHSELNLSSLELGDSALYFCASSAPFSSYEQYFGPGTRLTVT.

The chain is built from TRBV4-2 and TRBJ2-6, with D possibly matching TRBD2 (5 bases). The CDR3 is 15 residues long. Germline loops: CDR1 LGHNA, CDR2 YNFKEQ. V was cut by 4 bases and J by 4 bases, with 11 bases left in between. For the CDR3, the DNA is TGTGCCAGCAGCCCCGAGGGTGGAGGGGCCAACGTCCTGACTTTC. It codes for CASSPEGGGANVLTF.

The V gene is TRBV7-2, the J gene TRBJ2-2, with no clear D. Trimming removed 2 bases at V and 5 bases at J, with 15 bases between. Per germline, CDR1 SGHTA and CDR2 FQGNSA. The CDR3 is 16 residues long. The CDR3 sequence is CASSLSPASGTGELFF. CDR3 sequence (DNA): TGTGCCAGCAGCTTATCCCCGGCCAGTGGTACCGGGGAGCTGTTTTTT.

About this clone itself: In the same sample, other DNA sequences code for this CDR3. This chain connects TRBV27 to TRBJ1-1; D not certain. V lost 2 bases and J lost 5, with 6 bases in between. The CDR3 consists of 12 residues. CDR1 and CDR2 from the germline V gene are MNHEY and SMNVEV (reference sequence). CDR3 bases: TGTGCCAGCAGTTTAACGGGGACTGAAGCTTTCTTT. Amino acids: CASSLTGTEAFF.

The CDR3 DNA follows: TGTGCCAGCAGCTTTACAGGGGGAAAGACCCAGTACTTC. Encoded protein: CASSFTGGKTQYF. The J gene is TRBJ2-5, the V gene TRBV7-8; TRBD1 matches 8 bases. The CDR3 spans 13 residues. The J segment lost 6 bases and the V segment lost 3 bases, leaving 3 bases of the junction unmatched. Germline CDR1 is SGHVS and CDR2 is FQNEAQ. Complete variable domain (other parts from reference TRBV7-8 and TRBJ2-5): GAGVSQSPRYKVAKRGQDVALRCDPISGHVSLFWYQQALGQGPEFLTYFQNEAQLDKSGLPSDRFFAERPEGSVSTLKIQRTQQEDSAVYLCASSFTGGKTQYFGPGTRLLVL.

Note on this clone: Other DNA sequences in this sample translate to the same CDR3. CDR3 in DNA: TGTGCCAGCAGTTTGGGGGTTGCCGGGGAGCTGTTTTTT. This encodes CASSLGVAGELFF. This chain connects TRBV27 to TRBJ2-2, with D perhaps given as TRBD1 or TRBD2 (5 bases each). The CDR3 totals 13 residues. Germline CDR1 reads MNHEY; CDR2 reads SMNVEV (reference sequence). Between the trimmed V and J ends, which lost 3 bases and 6 bases, there was a span of 8 bases.

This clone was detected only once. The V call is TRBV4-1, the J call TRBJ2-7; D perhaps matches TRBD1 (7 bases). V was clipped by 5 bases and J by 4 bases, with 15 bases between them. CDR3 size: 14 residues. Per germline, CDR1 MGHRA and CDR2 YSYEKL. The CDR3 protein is CASSTTRGAYEQYF. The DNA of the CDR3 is TGCGCCAGCAGCACAACCAGGGGGGCGTACGAGCAGTACTTC.

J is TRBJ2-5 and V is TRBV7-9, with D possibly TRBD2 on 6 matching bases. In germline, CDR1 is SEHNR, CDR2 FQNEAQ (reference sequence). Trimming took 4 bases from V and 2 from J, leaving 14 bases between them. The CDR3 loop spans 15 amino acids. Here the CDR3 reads CASSSRDGTQETQYF. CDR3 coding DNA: TGTGCCAGCAGCTCGCGGGACGGAACGCAAGAGACCCAGTACTTC. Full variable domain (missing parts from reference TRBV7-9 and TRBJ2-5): DTGVSQNPRHKITKRGQNVTFRCDPISEHNRLYWYRQTLGQGPEFLTYFQNEAQLEKSRLLSDRFSAERPKGSFSTLEIQRTEQGDSAMYLCASSSRDGTQETQYFGPGTRLLVL.

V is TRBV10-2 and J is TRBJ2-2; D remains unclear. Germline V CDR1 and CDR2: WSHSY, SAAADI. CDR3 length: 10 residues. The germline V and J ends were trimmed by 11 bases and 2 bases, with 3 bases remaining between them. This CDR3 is CAGNTGELFF. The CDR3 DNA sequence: TGCGCCGGTAACACCGGGGAGCTGTTTTTT.

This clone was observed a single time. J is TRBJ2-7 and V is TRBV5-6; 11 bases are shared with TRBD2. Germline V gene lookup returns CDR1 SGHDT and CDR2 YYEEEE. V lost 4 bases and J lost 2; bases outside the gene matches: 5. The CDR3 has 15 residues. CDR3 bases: TGTGCCAGCAGCGAGGGACTAGCGGAGACCTACGAGCAGTACTTC. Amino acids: CASSEGLAETYEQYF.

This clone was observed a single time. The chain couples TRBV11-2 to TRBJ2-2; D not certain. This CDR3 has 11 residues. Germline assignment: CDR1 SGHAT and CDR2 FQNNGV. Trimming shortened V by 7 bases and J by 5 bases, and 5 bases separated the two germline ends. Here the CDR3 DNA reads TGTGCCAGCACCGTTACCGGGGAGCTGTTTTTT. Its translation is CASTVTGELFF.